Listed below are T cell receptor beta chains from one sample, sequenced in a study of shared clonotypes between healthy human individuals. TCRdb's copy holds only in-frame clones and misses some; the assay was immunoSEQ multiplex PCR. The profile shows roughly 1,800,000 clones, about 95% of them singletons. The source material was naive CD8+ T cells sorted from blood. The receptors come from a man younger than 30 in good health. Each CDR3 is given with its conserved first and last residue. The order of the fields is D gene, V gene, CDR3 protein. D genes are given only for firm matches.

- | TRBV4-3 | CASSQDPGVVLGGYTF
TRBD2 | TRBV5-6 | CASSKGLAGEAPYEQYF
TRBD2 | TRBV7-8 | CASSWTSITSGRTETQYF
- | TRBV28 | CASSLYGQLNEQFF
- | TRBV21-1 | CASSKEYTGELFF
TRBD1 | TRBV19 | CASRATGTEGYEQYF
TRBD2 | TRBV12-5 | CASGLGGGAPQETQYF
- | TRBV7-6 | CASSLGGRGGDTQYF
- | TRBV18 | CASSPSPGWATEAFF
- | TRBV6-5 | CASSLGATGELFF
- | TRBV28 | CASSLWAEQFF
- | TRBV28 | CASSFGAPGPDTQYF
TRBD2 | TRBV10-2 | CASSGYSGKHLYEQYF
TRBD2 | TRBV6-5 | CASSQRGAYNEQFF